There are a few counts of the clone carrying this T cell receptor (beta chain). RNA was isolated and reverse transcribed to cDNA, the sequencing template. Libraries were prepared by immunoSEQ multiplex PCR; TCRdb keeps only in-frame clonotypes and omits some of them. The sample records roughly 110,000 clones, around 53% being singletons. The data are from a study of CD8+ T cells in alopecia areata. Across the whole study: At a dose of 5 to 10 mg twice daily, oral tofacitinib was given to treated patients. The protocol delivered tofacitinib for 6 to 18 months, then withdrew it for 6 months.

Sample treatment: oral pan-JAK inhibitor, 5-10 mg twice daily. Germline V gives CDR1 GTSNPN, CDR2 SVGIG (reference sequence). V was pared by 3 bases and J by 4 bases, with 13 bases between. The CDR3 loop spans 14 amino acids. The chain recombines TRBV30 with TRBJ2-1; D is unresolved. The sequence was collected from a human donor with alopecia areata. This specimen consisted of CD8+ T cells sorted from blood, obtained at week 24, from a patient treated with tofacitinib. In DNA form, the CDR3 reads TGTGCCTGGAGGCCTTTTGGACGGTACAATGAGCAGTTCTTC. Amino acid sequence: CAWRPFGRYNEQFF.